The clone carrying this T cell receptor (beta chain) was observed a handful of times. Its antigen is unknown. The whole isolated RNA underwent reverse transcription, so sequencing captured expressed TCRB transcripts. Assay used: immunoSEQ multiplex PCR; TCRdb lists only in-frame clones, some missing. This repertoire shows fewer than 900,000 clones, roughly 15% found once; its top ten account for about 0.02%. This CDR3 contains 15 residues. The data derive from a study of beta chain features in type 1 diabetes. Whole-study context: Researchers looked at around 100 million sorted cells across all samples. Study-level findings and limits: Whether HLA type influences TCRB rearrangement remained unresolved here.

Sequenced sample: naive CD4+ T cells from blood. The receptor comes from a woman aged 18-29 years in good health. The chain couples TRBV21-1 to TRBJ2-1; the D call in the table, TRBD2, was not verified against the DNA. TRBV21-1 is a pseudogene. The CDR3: CASSKSSGAPCEQFF. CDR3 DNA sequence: TGTGCCAGCAGCAAATCGAGCGGGGCTCCCTGTGAGCAGTTCTTC.